This passage covers 20 T cell receptor beta chains from one sample sequenced in a study of metastatic and nonmetastatic thyroid tumors. Before thyroid surgery, none of the patients had received any treatment. TCRdb reprocessed the PCR reads via MiXCR. This table holds tens of thousands of clones, less than 25% found once. What was sequenced was blood. Receptors originate from a female donor with papillary thyroid cancer or a benign thyroid nodule (not recorded which). Some clones in this sample may be carry-over from other donors' samples.

This clone was detected many times. This chain connects TRBV15 to TRBJ1-2; TRBD1 might be the D (5 bases). This CDR3 region has 15 residues. Germline V gives CDR1 LNHNV, CDR2 YYDKDF (reference sequence). Deletions cut 0 bases from V and 6 bases from J, with 14 bases between. The DNA of the CDR3 is TGTGCCACCAGCAGAGAAGGGACGGCGGCTAATGGCTACACCTTC. Protein sequence: CATSREGTAANGYTF.

There are many counts of this clone. The sample contains more than one DNA sequence encoding this CDR3. The rearrangement links TRBV20-1 to TRBJ2-7, with 8 bases matching TRBD2. V was pared by 0 bases and J by 4 bases, with 8 bases of the junction left unmatched. The germline V gene encodes CDR1 DFQATT and CDR2 SNEGSKA (reference sequence). The CDR3 is 15 amino acids. The CDR3 sequence is CSARDLRTSIYEQYF. DNA for the CDR3: TGCAGTGCTAGAGACCTCCGGACTAGCATATACGAGCAGTACTTC.

The rearrangement uses TRBV6-5 and TRBJ2-5, with TRBD2 matching over 7 bases. The length of the CDR3 is 14 residues. V was clipped by 2 bases and J by 4 bases; unmatched bases: 4. Germline values: CDR1 MNHEY, CDR2 SVGAGI. Written as DNA, the CDR3 is TGTGCCAGCAGTTACGCGGGGGTCGGAGAGACCCAGTACTTC. Its translation is CASSYAGVGETQYF.

This chain connects TRBV6-1 to TRBJ1-1; D gene uncertain. Germline lookup yields CDR1 MNHNS and CDR2 SASEGT. Trimming removed 10 bases from V and 5 bases from J, with 23 bases in between. This CDR3 is built from 15 residues. For the CDR3, the DNA is TGTGCCACCACCCCCCGGGCCGATGGCGTTACTGAAGCTTTCTTT. It translates to CATTPRADGVTEAFF.

This clone was counted between two and nine times. The chain employs TRBV27 and TRBJ2-2; the match to TRBD2 covers 10 bases. The CDR3 is made up of 18 amino acids. Germline V lookup: CDR1 MNHEY, CDR2 SMNVEV (reference sequence). V was pared by 5 bases and J by 1 base, with 10 bases of the junction left unmatched. The CDR3 sequence is CASSPRWSGRENTGELFF. The CDR3 region has the DNA TGTGCCAGCAGTCCCCGGTGGAGCGGGAGGGAGAACACCGGGGAGCTGTTTTTT.

On this clone itself: The CDR3 does not end in the conserved phenylalanine or tryptophan, so this is likely a read error. The chain's CDR3 is CASRDRDKGNQPQHS. CDR3 coding DNA: TGTGCCAGTAGGGACCGGGATAAAGGCAATCAGCCCCAGCATTCT. The chain employs TRBV19 and TRBJ1-5; D not certain. The CDR3 loop spans 15 amino acids. The germline V and J ends were trimmed by 6 bases and 2 bases, with 14 bases remaining between them. Looked up from germline, CDR1 is LNHDA and CDR2 is SQIVND (reference sequence).

The rearrangement uses TRBV9 and TRBJ2-7, with D tentatively TRBD1 (6 bases). Trimming removed 0 bases at V and 7 bases at J, with 14 bases between. Germline assignment: CDR1 SGDLS and CDR2 YYNGEE. There are 14 residues in the CDR3. The CDR3 is CASSVEQGPREQYF. The CDR3 DNA sequence: TGTGCCAGCAGCGTAGAGCAGGGGCCTCGAGAGCAGTACTTC.

This clone has ten or more counts. The CDR3 DNA sequence: TGCAGTGCTAGATGGGGGGAGCTGTTTTTT. It is translated as CSARWGELFF. The chain is built from TRBV20-1 and TRBJ2-2; D ambiguous. The CDR3 runs to 10 residues. Germline CDR1 is DFQATT and CDR2 is SNEGSKA (reference sequence). V was cut by 2 bases and J by 8 bases, with 3 bases left in between.

The gene calls are TRBV6-2 or TRBV6-3 and TRBJ1-3; D uncertain. The V gene's germline CDR1 is MNHEY and CDR2 SVGEGT. This CDR3 comprises 15 residues. For the CDR3, the DNA is TGTGCAAGAAGTCCATGGGAAATTCAGGGAAACACCATATATTTT. Translated, it gives CARSPWEIQGNTIYF.

The rearrangement links TRBV28 to TRBJ1-1; no clear D gene. The CDR3 spans 10 residues. Germline CDR1 and CDR2: MDHEN and SYDVKM. V gave up 7 bases and J gave up 11 bases, with 11 bases separating them. CDR3 protein: CASNRCKAFF. The DNA for the CDR3 is TGTGCCAGCAATCGGTGTAAGGCTTTCTTT.

This clone has only a few counts. This chain joins TRBV6-1 and TRBJ1-2; possibly TRBD1 for D (5 bases). The CDR3 consists of 15 residues. The V end was cut by 2 bases, the J end by 8 bases, with 18 bases between. Germline CDR1 and CDR2: MNHNS and SASEGT. Here the CDR3 reads CASSEMGVHIYGYTF. For the CDR3, the DNA is TGTGCCAGCAGTGAAATGGGGGTACACATCTACGGCTACACCTTC.

This clone has ten or more counts. A read error is possible here, since a much larger clone lies one base away. The identical CDR3 is also encoded by other nucleotide sequences in the sample. The chain couples TRBV28 to TRBJ1-1, with a possible D match to TRBD1 (5 bases). CDR3 length: 11 residues. Looked up from germline, CDR1 is MDHEN and CDR2 is SYDVKM. The CDR3 DNA reads TGCGCCAGTAGGGGTGGCGCTGAAGCTTTCTTT. It encodes CASRGGAEAFF.

This chain uses TRBV12-3 or TRBV12-4 with TRBJ1-4; 7 nucleotides agree with TRBD1. This CDR3 is 12 amino acids long. Unmatched junction bases numbered 9, after V lost 7 bases and J lost 13 bases. CDR3 region: CASTPGQPPLFF. CDR3 coding DNA: TGTGCCAGCACTCCGGGACAGCCACCACTGTTTTTT.

This clone was counted only a few times. The rearrangement uses TRBV20-1 and TRBJ2-7; TRBD1 matches at 10 bases. J was trimmed by 5 bases and V by 3 bases; bases with no gene match: 7. The CDR3 has 14 amino acids. The V gene's germline CDR1 is DFQATT and CDR2 SNEGSKA (reference sequence). The CDR3: CSASRTGGFHEQYF. The CDR3 nucleotides are TGCAGTGCTAGTAGGACAGGGGGATTCCACGAGCAGTACTTC.

This clone has a count of ten or more. This chain connects TRBV28 to TRBJ2-1; TRBD1 matches 8 bases. This CDR3 is 15 amino acids long. The junction had 9 bases not matched to a gene; V was cut back by 2 bases and J by 9 bases. Per germline, CDR1 MDHEN and CDR2 SYDVKM. CDR3 loop: CASSLMVQGVGEQFF. CDR3 DNA sequence: TGTGCCAGCAGTTTAATGGTACAGGGGGTGGGTGAGCAGTTCTTC.

This clone occurred many times. This sequence joins TRBV7-6 and TRBJ1-1, with 8 bases that match TRBD1. V was clipped by 2 bases and J by 5 bases; unmatched bases: 4. The germline V gene encodes CDR1 SGHVS and CDR2 FNYEAQ. This CDR3 has 14 amino acids. The CDR3 nucleotides are TGTGCCAGCAGCTTACAGGGGGCGCGGACTGAAGCTTTCTTT. Translation gives CASSLQGARTEAFF.

Many counts were recorded for this clone. The V gene is TRBV30, the J gene TRBJ2-3; D ambiguous. V lost 0 bases to trimming and J lost 0 bases, with 7 bases between them. The CDR3 extends over 14 amino acids. The germline V gene encodes CDR1 GTSNPN and CDR2 SVGIG (reference sequence). CDR3 protein: CAWSVIGSTDTQYF. The CDR3 nucleotides are TGTGCCTGGAGTGTAATCGGGAGCACAGATACGCAGTATTTT.

This clone has ten or more counts. The gene calls are TRBV7-9 and TRBJ2-2, with a weak D call TRBD2 (6 bases). Trimming took 5 bases from V and 6 from J, leaving 13 bases between them. The CDR3 has 14 residues. The germline gives CDR1 SEHNR, CDR2 FQNEAQ (reference sequence). CDR3 sequence reads: CASSLLTRAGELFF. As DNA, the CDR3 is TGTGCCAGCAGCCTCCTGACTAGAGCCGGGGAGCTGTTTTTT.

This clone was counted at least ten times. This chain joins TRBV20-1 and TRBJ2-7; 11 bases match TRBD2. Trimming cost V 5 bases and J 3 bases; bases outside gene matches: 6. The germline CDR1 and CDR2 sequences are DFQATT and SNEGSKA (reference sequence). The CDR3 runs 14 residues. This CDR3 reads CSADSGRAGYEQYF. CDR3 DNA: TGCAGTGCTGATAGCGGGAGGGCAGGCTACGAGCAGTACTTC.

The gene calls are TRBV20-1 and TRBJ2-4; 9 bases map to TRBD1. The CDR3 is made up of 16 amino acids. The ends lost 0 bases at V and 3 bases at J; junction bases unmatched: 6. Germline V gene sequence: CDR1 DFQATT, CDR2 SNEGSKA (reference sequence). This chain's CDR3 is CSAREGTGYVKNIQYF. The CDR3 region has the DNA TGCAGTGCTAGAGAAGGGACAGGGTACGTCAAAAACATTCAGTACTTC.